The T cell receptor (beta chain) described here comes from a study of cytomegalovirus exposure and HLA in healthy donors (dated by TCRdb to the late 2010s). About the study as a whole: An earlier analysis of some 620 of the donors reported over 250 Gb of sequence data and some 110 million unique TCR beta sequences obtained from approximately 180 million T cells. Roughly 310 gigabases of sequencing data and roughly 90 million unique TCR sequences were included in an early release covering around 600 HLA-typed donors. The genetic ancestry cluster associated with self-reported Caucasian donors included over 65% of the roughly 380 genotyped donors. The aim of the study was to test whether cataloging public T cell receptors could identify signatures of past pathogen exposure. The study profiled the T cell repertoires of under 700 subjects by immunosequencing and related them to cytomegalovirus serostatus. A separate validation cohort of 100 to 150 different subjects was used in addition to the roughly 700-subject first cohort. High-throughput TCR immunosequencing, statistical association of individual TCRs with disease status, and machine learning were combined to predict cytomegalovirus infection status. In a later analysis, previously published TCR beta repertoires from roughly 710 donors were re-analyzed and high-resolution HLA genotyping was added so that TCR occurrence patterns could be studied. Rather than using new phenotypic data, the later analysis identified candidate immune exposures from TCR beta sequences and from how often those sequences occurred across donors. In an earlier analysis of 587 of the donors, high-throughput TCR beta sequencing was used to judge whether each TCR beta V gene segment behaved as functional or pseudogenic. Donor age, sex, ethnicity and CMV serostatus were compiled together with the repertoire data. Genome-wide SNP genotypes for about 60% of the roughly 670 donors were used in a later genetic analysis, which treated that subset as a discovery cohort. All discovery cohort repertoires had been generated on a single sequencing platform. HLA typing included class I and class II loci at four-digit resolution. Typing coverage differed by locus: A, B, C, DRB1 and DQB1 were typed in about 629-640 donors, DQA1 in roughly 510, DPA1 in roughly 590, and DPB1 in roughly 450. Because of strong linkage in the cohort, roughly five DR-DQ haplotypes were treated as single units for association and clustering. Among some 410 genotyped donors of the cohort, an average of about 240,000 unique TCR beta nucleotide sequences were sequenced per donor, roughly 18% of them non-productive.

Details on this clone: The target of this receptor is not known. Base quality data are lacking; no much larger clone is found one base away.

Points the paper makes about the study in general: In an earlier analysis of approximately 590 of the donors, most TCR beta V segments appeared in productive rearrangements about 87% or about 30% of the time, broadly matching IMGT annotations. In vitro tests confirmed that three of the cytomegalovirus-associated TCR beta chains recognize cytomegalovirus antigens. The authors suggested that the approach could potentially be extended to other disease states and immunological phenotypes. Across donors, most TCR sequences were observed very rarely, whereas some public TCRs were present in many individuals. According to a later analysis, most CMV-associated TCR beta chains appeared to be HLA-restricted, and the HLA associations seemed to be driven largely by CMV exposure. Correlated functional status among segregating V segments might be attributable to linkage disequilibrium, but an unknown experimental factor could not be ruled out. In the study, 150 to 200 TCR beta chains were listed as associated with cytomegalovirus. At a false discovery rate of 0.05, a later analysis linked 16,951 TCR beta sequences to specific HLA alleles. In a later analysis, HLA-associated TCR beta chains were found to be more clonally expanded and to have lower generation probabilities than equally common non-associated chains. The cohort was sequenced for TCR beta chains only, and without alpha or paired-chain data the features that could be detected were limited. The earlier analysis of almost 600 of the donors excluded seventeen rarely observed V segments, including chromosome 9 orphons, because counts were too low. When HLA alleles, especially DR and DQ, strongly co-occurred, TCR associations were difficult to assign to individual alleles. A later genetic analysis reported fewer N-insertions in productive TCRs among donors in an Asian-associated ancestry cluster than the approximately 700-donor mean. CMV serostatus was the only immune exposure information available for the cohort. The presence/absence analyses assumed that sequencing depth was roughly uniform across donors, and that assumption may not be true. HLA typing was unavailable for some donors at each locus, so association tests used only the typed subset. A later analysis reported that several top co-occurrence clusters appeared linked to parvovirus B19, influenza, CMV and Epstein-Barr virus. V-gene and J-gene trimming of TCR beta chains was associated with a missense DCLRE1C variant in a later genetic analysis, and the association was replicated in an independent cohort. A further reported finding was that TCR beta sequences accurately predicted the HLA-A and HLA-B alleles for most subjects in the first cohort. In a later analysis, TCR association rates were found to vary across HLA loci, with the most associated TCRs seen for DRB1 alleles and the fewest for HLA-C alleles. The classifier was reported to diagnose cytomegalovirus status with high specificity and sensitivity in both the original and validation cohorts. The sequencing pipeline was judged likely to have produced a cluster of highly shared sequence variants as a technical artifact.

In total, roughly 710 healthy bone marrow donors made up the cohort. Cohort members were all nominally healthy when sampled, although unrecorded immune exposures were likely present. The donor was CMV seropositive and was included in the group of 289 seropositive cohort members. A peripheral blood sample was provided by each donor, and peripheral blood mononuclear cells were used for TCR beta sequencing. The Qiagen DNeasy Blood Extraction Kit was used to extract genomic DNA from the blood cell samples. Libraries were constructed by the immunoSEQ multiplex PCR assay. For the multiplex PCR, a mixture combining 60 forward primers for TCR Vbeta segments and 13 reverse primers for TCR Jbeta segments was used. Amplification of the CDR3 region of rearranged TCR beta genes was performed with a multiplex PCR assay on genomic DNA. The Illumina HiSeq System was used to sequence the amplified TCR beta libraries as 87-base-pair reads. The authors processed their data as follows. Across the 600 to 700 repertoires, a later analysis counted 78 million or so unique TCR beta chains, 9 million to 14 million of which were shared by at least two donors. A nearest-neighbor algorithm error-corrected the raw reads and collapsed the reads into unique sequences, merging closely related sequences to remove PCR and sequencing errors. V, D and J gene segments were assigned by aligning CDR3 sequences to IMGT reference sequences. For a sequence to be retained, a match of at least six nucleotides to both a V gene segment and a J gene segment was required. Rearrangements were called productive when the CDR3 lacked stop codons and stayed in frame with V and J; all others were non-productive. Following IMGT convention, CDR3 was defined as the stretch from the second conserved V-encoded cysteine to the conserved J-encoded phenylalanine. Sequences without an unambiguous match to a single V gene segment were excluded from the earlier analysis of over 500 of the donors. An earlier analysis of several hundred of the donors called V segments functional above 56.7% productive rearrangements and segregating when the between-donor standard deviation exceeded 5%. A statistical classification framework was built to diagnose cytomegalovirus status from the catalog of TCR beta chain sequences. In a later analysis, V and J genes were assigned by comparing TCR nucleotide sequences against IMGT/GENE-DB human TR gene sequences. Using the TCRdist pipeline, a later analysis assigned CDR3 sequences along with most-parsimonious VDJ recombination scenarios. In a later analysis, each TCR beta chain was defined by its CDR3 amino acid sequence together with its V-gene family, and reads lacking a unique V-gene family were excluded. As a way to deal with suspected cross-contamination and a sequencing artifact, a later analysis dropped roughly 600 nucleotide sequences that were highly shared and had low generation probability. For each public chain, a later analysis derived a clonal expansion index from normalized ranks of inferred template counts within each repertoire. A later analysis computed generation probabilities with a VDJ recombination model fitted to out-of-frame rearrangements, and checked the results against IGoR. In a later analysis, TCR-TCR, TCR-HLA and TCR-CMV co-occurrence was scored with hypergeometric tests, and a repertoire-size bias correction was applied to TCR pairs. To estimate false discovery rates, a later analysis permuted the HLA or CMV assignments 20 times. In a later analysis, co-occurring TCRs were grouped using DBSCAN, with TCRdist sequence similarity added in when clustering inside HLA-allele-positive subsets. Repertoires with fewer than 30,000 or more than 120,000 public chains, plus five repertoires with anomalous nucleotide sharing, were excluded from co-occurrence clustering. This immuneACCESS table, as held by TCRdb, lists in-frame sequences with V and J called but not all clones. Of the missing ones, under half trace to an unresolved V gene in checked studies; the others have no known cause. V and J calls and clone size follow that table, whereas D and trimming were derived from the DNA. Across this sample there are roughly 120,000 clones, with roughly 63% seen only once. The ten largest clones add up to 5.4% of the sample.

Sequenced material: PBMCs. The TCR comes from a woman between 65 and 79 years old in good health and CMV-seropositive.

The bases are TGTGCCAGCAGCCGGAGCGGGGTCTCCTACGAGCAGTACTTC. Translated, this is CASSRSGVSYEQYF. This sequence uses TRBV14 and TRBJ2-7, and 7 junction bases match TRBD2. From the germline V gene, CDR1 is SGHDN and CDR2 is FVKESK. The CDR3 has 14 amino acids, counting the end cysteine and phenylalanine. Just the 42-base CDR3 DNA is kept, in frame starting at base 1. The germline V and J ends show losses of 4 bases and 0 bases respectively, and no gene match explains 3 bases of the junction.